These 2 T cell receptor beta chains share one sample of origin, sequenced in a study of blood T cell repertoires in COVID-19. Profiled with immunoSEQ multiplex PCR; TCRdb holds only in-frame clones, not every one. The sample contains some 100,000 clones, about 90% of which appear only once. Sequencing was performed on peripheral blood. The source of these receptors is a woman aged 70-85 years with acute or convalescent COVID-19.

This chain uses TRBV27 with TRBJ2-3; tentative D call: TRBD1 (5 bases). Trimming took off 6 bases at V and 7 bases at J, with 23 bases between the two ends. Germline CDR1 is MNHEY and CDR2 is SMNVEV (reference sequence). This CDR3 comprises 16 residues. The DNA for the CDR3 is TGTGCCAGCAGCAAGGAACAGGTGCATTATGGACATACGCAGTATTTT. Its translation: CASSKEQVHYGHTQYF.

The rearrangement joins TRBV3-1 (or the pseudogene TRBV3-2) to TRBJ2-1; 16 nucleotides match TRBD2. This CDR3 is 16 amino acids long. CDR1 LGHDT and CDR2 YNNKEL come from the germline V gene (reference sequence). The V gene end was trimmed by 6 bases and the J gene end by 10 bases; junction bases not matched to a gene: 9. CDR3 coding DNA: TGTGCCAGCAGACCTGGGACTAGCGGGAGGGCCGTGGAGCAGTTCTTC. Encoded protein: CASRPGTSGRAVEQFF.